These T cell receptor beta chains were read from a single sample in a study of blood T cell repertoires in COVID-19. Only in-frame clones appear in the TCRdb table, and some are missing; sequencing was by immunoSEQ multiplex PCR. The sample includes about 50,000 clones, around nine tenths of them seen just once. Sequenced input: peripheral blood. Source of these receptors: a man aged 40-55 years with acute or convalescent COVID-19. The CDR3 runs from the conserved cysteine through the conserved F or W. The order of the fields is D gene, CDR3 length, V gene, clone size, J gene, CDR3 DNA, CDR3 protein. The D gene is left open where the match is weak. Where a row states a size, it is once, few, many or the class of an expanded clone; other rows omit it.

>TRBD1|14|TRBV18|-|TRBJ1-5
TGTGCCAGCGCCCGACAGGGGGAGTATCAGCCCCAGCATTTT
CASARQGEYQPQHF
>-|13|TRBV30|-|TRBJ1-1
TGTGCCTGGAGCGGGAGTTGGGGAGCTGAAGCTTTCTTT
CAWSGSWGAEAFF
>-|14|TRBV19|-|TRBJ1-1
TGTGCCAGTAGTGTCAAAGCCGCGAACACTGAAGCTTTCTTT
CASSVKAANTEAFF
>TRBD2|15|TRBV27|-|TRBJ2-3
TGTGCCAGCAGTTTCTGGGCGGGAGAGGGAGATACGCAGTATTTT
CASSFWAGEGDTQYF
>-|14|TRBV28|-|TRBJ1-4
TGTGCCAGCAGTTTGGGGGGGCGCGGTGAAAAACTGTTTTTT
CASSLGGRGEKLFF
>-|15|TRBV21-1|once|TRBJ2-7
TGTGCCAGCAGCAAAGTCGGACAGGGGGTAGACGAGCAGTACTTC
CASSKVGQGVDEQYF
>-|13|TRBV24-1|-|TRBJ2-7
TGTGCCACCAGTGATGAAAAGGGGTACGAGCAGTACTTC
CATSDEKGYEQYF
>-|16|TRBV5-1|-|TRBJ2-7
TGCGCCAGCAGCTTGGGGCCCGCGGGGCACCCTTCCGAGCAGTACTTC
CASSLGPAGHPSEQYF
>-|13|TRBV30|-|TRBJ2-1
TGTGCCTGGAGCCGGGACTTCAAGGATGAGCAGTTCTTC
CAWSRDFKDEQFF
>-|11|TRBV10-3|-|TRBJ1-1
TGTGCCATCAAGCTGAACACTGAAGCTTTCTTT
CAIKLNTEAFF
>TRBD2|16|TRBV9|-|TRBJ2-3
TGTGCCAGCAGCGTATCAGCGGGAGAATTGATAGATACGCAGTATTTT
CASSVSAGELIDTQYF
>TRBD2|15|TRBV11-3|-|TRBJ2-1
TGTGCCAGCAGCCCGGGACTAGGGAAATACAATGAGCAGTTCTTC
CASSPGLGKYNEQFF
>TRBD2|15|TRBV11-2|-|TRBJ2-1
TGTGCCAGCAGCCCCATCGGGGAGGGAAACAATGAGCAGTTCTTC
CASSPIGEGNNEQFF
>-|14|TRBV7-2|-|TRBJ1-5
TGTGCCAGCAGCTCTGTCCTACAGGGCCAGCCCCAGCATTTT
CASSSVLQGQPQHF
>TRBD2|15|TRBV6-6|-|TRBJ2-3
TGTGCCAGCAGTCCTAGCGGGAGGTCCACAGATACGCAGTATTTT
CASSPSGRSTDTQYF
>TRBD1|21|TRBV10-2|-|TRBJ1-4
TGCGCCAGCAGTGAGTCGGCTATAGGGAGCTGGGACAGGGTGGCTAATGAAAAACTGTTTTTT
CASSESAIGSWDRVANEKLFF
>TRBD2|19|TRBV10-3|-|TRBJ2-6
TGTGCCACCAGGGAACCTTCCCTAGCGGGAGGGGTTGGGGCCAACGTCCTGACTTTC
CATREPSLAGGVGANVLTF
>-|14|TRBV7-6|once|TRBJ2-2
TGTGCCAGCAGCTCCCCTCGCGGGACCGGGGAGCTGTTTTTT
CASSSPRGTGELFF
>TRBD1|13|TRBV27|-|TRBJ2-7
TGTGCCAGCAGTGGGGACAGCCGCCACGAGCAGTACTTC
CASSGDSRHEQYF
>-|14|TRBV9|-|TRBJ2-3
TGTGCCAGCAGCGTAGACCCAAGGGGCGCGGCGCAGTATTTT
CASSVDPRGAAQYF
>TRBD1|15|TRBV28|-|TRBJ1-6
TGTGCCAGCAGCCTACCCGGGACAGGGGTATCACCCCTCCACTTT
CASSLPGTGVSPLHF
>TRBD1|15|TRBV5-6|once|TRBJ1-6
TGTGCCAGCAGACGACTGACAGGGGATGGTTCACCCCTCCACTTT
CASRRLTGDGSPLHF
>TRBD1|13|TRBV12-3/TRBV12-4|-|TRBJ1-5
TGTGCCAGCAGCCGACAGGGGGCCCAGCCCCAGCATTTT
CASSRQGAQPQHF
>-|13|TRBV5-1|-|TRBJ2-5
TGCGCCAGCCGCCCCGAGGGTGTAGAGACCCAGTACTTC
CASRPEGVETQYF
>TRBD2|18|TRBV15|-|TRBJ2-3
TGTGCCACCAGCAGAGCCCGGACTAGTTTTGGTAGCACAGATACGCAGTATTTT
CATSRARTSFGSTDTQYF
>-|15|TRBV7-8|-|TRBJ1-1
TGTGCCAGCAGCCCAGCCACAGGGTTTACCAATGAAGCTTTCTTT
CASSPATGFTNEAFF
>TRBD1|14|TRBV9|-|TRBJ1-2
TGTGCCAGCAGCGTTGGGGGACAGGGGTTTGGCTACACCTTC
CASSVGGQGFGYTF
>TRBD2|15|TRBV10-1|-|TRBJ2-1
TGCGCCAGCAGCCGAGTTCGGGGGGGCTACAATGAGCAGTTCTTC
CASSRVRGGYNEQFF
>-|17|TRBV30|-|TRBJ1-1
TGTGCCTGGAGTGTAGACTTAAAGGGCCGGGAAAGGGCTGAAGCTTTCTTT
CAWSVDLKGRERAEAFF